Only a few counts were recorded for the clone carrying this T cell receptor (beta chain). The DNA is left out, because the CDR3 cannot be placed on it with certainty; the CDR3 is given as TCRdb lists it. The source of the sample is a study of cytomegalovirus exposure and HLA in healthy donors. Primers included in the PCR were 60 Vbeta and 13 Jbeta primers. Using immunoSEQ multiplex PCR, the repertoire was profiled, and TCRdb retains in-frame clones only, with some absent. The table shows approximately 76,000 clones, with around 70% occurring only once. Inclusive of both ends, the CDR3 amounts to 15 amino acids. Germline CDR1 and CDR2: GTSNPN and SVGIG (reference sequence).

The chain links TRBV30 to TRBJ2-1; the table's D gene call, TRBD2, was not cross checked with the DNA. The source of this sequence is a woman between 40 and 55 years old in good health and CMV-seropositive. The sample comprised PBMCs. CDR3 amino acids: CAWASGTSGGNEHFF.